One and the same sample provided the 23 T cell receptor beta chains below, sequenced in a study of metastatic and nonmetastatic thyroid tumors. MiXCR re-clonotyped the PCR reads for TCRdb. Altogether approximately 37,000 clones are present, 20% to 25% being singletons, with the ten largest covering 2.5% to 3.5%. The entire patient cohort was treatment-naive prior to thyroid surgery. Sequenced material: tumor tissue. The receptor source for this set is a male donor with papillary thyroid cancer or a benign thyroid nodule (not recorded which). Some clones in this sample may be carry-over from other donors' samples.

This clone was seen at least ten times. The J gene is TRBJ2-3, the V gene TRBV28; no clear D. CDR1 is MDHEN and CDR2 is SYDVKM in the germline V gene. This CDR3 is 12 amino acids long. The V and J ends lost 4 bases and 4 bases respectively, with 6 bases between them. The CDR3 loop reads CASSSPPDTQYF. Here the CDR3 DNA reads TGTGCCAGCAGTTCTCCCCCAGATACGCAGTATTTT. Full variable domain (missing parts from reference TRBV28 and TRBJ2-3): DVKVTQSSRYLVKRTGEKVFLECVQDMDHENMFWYRQDPGLGLRLIYFSYDVKMKEKGDIPEGYSVSREKKERFSLILESASTNQTSMYLCASSSPPDTQYFGPGTRLTVL.

Relative to its sample, this clone is medium-sized. This chain joins TRBV20-1 and TRBJ2-1, with 10 bases identical to TRBD2. This CDR3 has 16 residues. The germline gives CDR1 DFQATT, CDR2 SNEGSKA (reference sequence). The V segment lost 6 bases and the J segment 0 bases; nucleotides outside the gene matches: 8. The CDR3 DNA is TGCAGTGCCGAGGGGGCTAGCGGGAGCTCCTACAATGAGCAGTTCTTC. This encodes CSAEGASGSSYNEQFF.

This clone was recorded many times. The CDR3 region is CASSFRGGSTPETQYF. CDR3 sequence (DNA): TGTGCCAGCAGCTTTAGAGGAGGGAGCACGCCGGAGACCCAGTACTTC. The J gene is TRBJ2-5, the V gene TRBV7-9; D perhaps matches TRBD2 (6 bases). CDR1 and CDR2 from the germline V gene are SEHNR and FQNEAQ (reference sequence). The V and J ends lost 3 bases and 5 bases respectively, with 19 bases between them. The CDR3 covers 16 residues.

This chain uses TRBV20-1 with TRBJ2-7, with 9 nucleotides matching TRBD2. Germline CDR1 reads DFQATT; CDR2 reads SNEGSKA (reference sequence). With 0 bases clipped from V and 6 bases from J, the junction kept 9 bases outside the gene matches. There are 15 residues in the CDR3. The CDR3 loop is CSARDPAGGPSEQYF. The CDR3 DNA is TGCAGTGCTAGAGATCCAGCGGGAGGTCCGTCCGAGCAGTACTTC.

This chain links TRBV7-6 with TRBJ2-7; D assignment may be TRBD1 or TRBD2 (5 bases each). V was trimmed by 4 bases and J by 3 bases, leaving 13 bases between them. CDR3 length equals 14 residues. Germline loops: CDR1 SGHVS, CDR2 FNYEAQ. Written as DNA, the CDR3 is TGTGCCAGCAGCTCCGAGGGGTCAGTCTACGAGCAGTACTTC. Translated, it gives CASSSEGSVYEQYF.

The chain employs TRBV5-4 and TRBJ2-1; 9 positions agree with TRBD2. V dropped 0 bases and J dropped 6; count of bases not matched to a gene: 7. The V gene's germline CDR1 is SGHNT and CDR2 YYREEE (reference sequence). This CDR3 region has 16 residues. The CDR3 loop is CASSLAGLAPANEQFF. In nucleotides, the CDR3 is TGTGCCAGCAGCTTGGCAGGACTAGCGCCCGCCAATGAGCAGTTCTTC.

This chain connects TRBV6-1 to TRBJ2-7, with unresolved D. Germline V CDR1 and CDR2: MNHNS, SASEGT. V was cut by 5 bases and J by 1 base, with 15 bases left in between. This CDR3 comprises 15 residues. CDR3 protein: CASSTPLDKSYEQYV. The CDR3 DNA follows: TGTGCCAGCAGTACACCCCTAGACAAATCCTACGAGCAGTACGTC.

The genes are TRBV20-1 and TRBJ1-2; D is unclear. The length of the CDR3 is 10 residues. V was shortened by 3 bases and J by 8 bases, with 7 bases between the two germline ends. In germline, CDR1 is DFQATT, CDR2 SNEGSKA (reference sequence). CDR3 DNA sequence: TGCAGTGCTAGTAACACGGGCTACACCTTC. This codes for CSASNTGYTF.

By its share, this clone is medium-sized. The chain couples TRBV6-1 to TRBJ2-7; 7 nucleotides line up with TRBD1. The CDR3 is 14 residues long. Germline assignment: CDR1 MNHNS and CDR2 SASEGT. Trimming at V came to 11 bases and at J to 2 bases, leaving 12 bases not matched to a gene. Here the CDR3 reads CASRDTGAAYEQYF. The CDR3 DNA is TGTGCCTCCCGGGATACAGGGGCCGCCTACGAGCAGTACTTC.

The CDR3: CASSLTYQNTEAFF. The CDR3, as DNA: TGTGCCAGCAGCTTAACTTACCAGAACACTGAAGCTTTCTTT. The J gene is TRBJ1-1, the V gene TRBV7-3; D not resolved. The CDR3 runs 14 residues. V lost 0 bases to trimming and J lost 1 base, with 6 bases between them. Germline V gene data show CDR1 as SGHTA and CDR2 as FQGTGA. The full variable domain, completed using reference TRBV7-3 and TRBJ1-1, is GAGVSQTPSNKVTEKGKYVELRCDPISGHTALYWYRQSLGQGPEFLIYFQGTGAADDSGLPNDRFFAVRPEGSVSTLKIQRTERGDSAVYLCASSLTYQNTEAFFGQGTRLTVV.

In regard to this clone: A much bigger clone sits one base away, suggesting this may be a read error. The chain recombines TRBV20-1 with TRBJ2-2; 7 positions agree with TRBD2. The germline gives CDR1 DFQATT, CDR2 SNEGSKA (reference sequence). The CDR3 is 17 amino acids. With V trimmed by 0 bases and J by 7 bases, 14 bases remained unmatched. The CDR3, as DNA: TGCAGTGCTAGAGATCCCGGCGGGAGAGGTGTCAACGGGGAGCTGTTTTTT. Translating it yields CSARDPGGRGVNGELFF.

The table lists this clone with a few counts. The chain has TRBV6-1 and TRBJ2-1; unclear D gene. Trimming took 6 bases from V and 0 from J, leaving 9 bases between them. The CDR3 is made up of 14 amino acids. From germline, CDR1 is MNHNS and CDR2 SASEGT. In DNA, the CDR3 is TGTGCCAGCAGCCCAGAGAGCTCCTACAATGAGCAGTTCTTC. Protein: CASSPESSYNEQFF.

Remarks on this clone: At one of its ends the junction is not consistent with the germline gene, which may arise from a read error. The chain uses TRBV11-2 and TRBJ2-3; 10 bases fit TRBD2. This CDR3 is built from 16 residues. Per germline, CDR1 SGHAT and CDR2 FQNNGV. The CDR3 DNA reads TGTGCCAGCAGCTTATATTCTAGCGGGAGCTCAGATACGCAGTACTTT. Translating it yields CASSLYSSGSSDTQYF.

About this clone itself: A single base separates this from a much larger clone, so it may be a read error. The chain couples TRBV4-3 to TRBJ2-5, with TRBD2 identical over 7 bases. V was clipped by 4 bases and J by 1 base; unmatched bases: 6. Germline V gives CDR1 LGHNA, CDR2 YSLEER. There are 15 residues in the CDR3. This CDR3 reads CASSLTSAGQETQYF. The CDR3 coding sequence is TGCGCCAGCAGCCTAACTAGCGCAGGCCAAGAGACCCAGTACTTC.

By share, this clone ranks as medium-sized. The chain recombines TRBV11-2 with TRBJ2-7; D is perhaps TRBD1 (6 bases). Trimming cost V 8 bases and J 6 bases, with 20 bases left between them. Germline V gene lookup returns CDR1 SGHAT and CDR2 FQNNGV. This CDR3 spans 14 amino acids. The CDR3 sequence is CASSPGDLRSEQYF. The CDR3 region has the DNA TGTGCCAGCTCACCAGGGGACCTCAGATCCGAGCAGTACTTC.

This clone was counted at least ten times. The rearrangement links TRBV19 to TRBJ1-2; 8 bases agree with TRBD1. The CDR3 contains 16 residues. The germline V gene has CDR1 LNHDA and CDR2 SQIVND (reference sequence). V lost 7 bases, J lost 5 bases, and 15 bases stayed unmatched. CDR3 in DNA: TGTGCCAGTACTCCTCAAGGGCAGGGGGCTGGGTATGGCTACACCTTC. Translation gives CASTPQGQGAGYGYTF.

This clone was picked up many times. CDR3: CASRATSGVYNEQFF. DNA for the CDR3: TGTGCCAGCAGAGCGACTAGCGGAGTTTACAATGAGCAGTTCTTC. The chain is built from TRBV2 and TRBJ2-1; 9 nucleotides line up with TRBD2. The CDR3 has 15 residues. V shed 6 bases and J 4 bases; nucleotides not matched to a gene: 7. In germline, CDR1 is SNHLY, CDR2 FYNNEI. Combining the CDR3 with reference TRBV2 and TRBJ2-1 gives the whole variable domain EPEVTQTPSHQVTQMGQEVILRCVPISNHLYFYWYRQILGQKVEFLVSFYNNEISEKSEIFDDQFSVERPDGSNFTLKIRSTKLEDSAMYFCASRATSGVYNEQFFGPGTRLTVL.

Remarks on this clone: Just one base apart from a much larger clone, this may be a read error. Different DNA sequences within this sample yield the same CDR3. V usage is TRBV5-1 and J usage is TRBJ2-2; D is unresolved. CDR3 length: 14 amino acids. Germline V gene sequence: CDR1 SGHRS, CDR2 YFSETQ. Trimming stripped 2 bases from V and 6 bases from J, with 11 bases between. CDR3: CASSFGRTAGELFF. The CDR3 DNA reads as TGCGCCAGCAGCTTTGGACGAACTGCCGGGGAGCTGTTTTTT.

This clone was detected many times. CDR3 coding DNA: TGTGCCAGCAGATCCGGGACAAGAAATCAGCCCCAGCATTTT. It yields the protein CASRSGTRNQPQHF. The V call is TRBV6-2 or TRBV6-3, the J call TRBJ1-5, with D tentatively TRBD1 (6 bases). The V end was cut by 6 bases, the J end by 4 bases, with 13 bases between. From germline, CDR1 is MNHEY and CDR2 SVGEGT. CDR3 length: 14 residues.

In this sample, this clone turned up many times. The V gene is TRBV7-9, the J gene TRBJ1-4; unclear D gene. There are 14 residues in the CDR3. Germline-derived CDR1 and CDR2 are SEHNR and FQNEAQ (reference sequence). The V end lost 5 bases, the J end lost 5 bases, and 12 bases lay between the germline ends. The CDR3 sequence is CASSRGMVNEKLFF. Written as DNA, the CDR3 is TGTGCCAGCAGCCGAGGGATGGTAAATGAAAAACTGTTTTTT.

There are many counts of this clone. V usage is TRBV7-9 and J usage is TRBJ2-5, with 7 bases lining up with TRBD2. This CDR3 spans 14 amino acids. In germline, CDR1 is SEHNR, CDR2 FQNEAQ (reference sequence). V lost 3 bases to trimming and J lost 2 bases; unmatched junction nucleotides: 3. CDR3 in amino acids: CASSFGAGQETQYF. CDR3 nucleotide sequence: TGTGCCAGCAGCTTCGGAGCGGGACAAGAGACCCAGTACTTC.

By share of the sample, this clone is medium-sized (0.01 to 0.1%). J is TRBJ2-3 and V is TRBV7-2, with 8 bases aligning to TRBD2. Per the germline V gene, CDR1 is SGHTA and CDR2 is FQGNSA. The ends lost 4 bases at V and 8 bases at J; junction bases unmatched: 8. There are 14 residues in the CDR3. The CDR3 DNA sequence: TGTGCCAGCAGCTCGAGCGGGAGCAGTAGTACGCAGTATTTT. Translation: CASSSSGSSSTQYF.

This clone appeared a few times. Sequence at one end of the junction differs from germline and may be a read error. The chain has TRBV7-6 and TRBJ2-5; possible D gene TRBD2, 5 bases. From germline, CDR1 is SGHVS and CDR2 FNYEAQ. The CDR3 runs 13 residues. The CDR3 DNA reads as TGTGCCAGCAGCCTTACGGGAAAAGAGACTCAGTACTTC. This encodes CASSLTGKETQYF.